This T cell receptor (beta chain) was captured in a study of T cell responses to AZD1222 COVID-19 vaccine. Findings and limits, study-wide: Breadth and depth of Spike-specific TCRs rose after two AZD1222 doses. In the spike-specific TCR repertoire, nearly half reportedly target unmutated variant regions. At baseline, seropositivity was found in only a handful of AZD1222 recipients. Donors were mostly white British, more females; clonal diversity possibly underestimated.

Sequencing used immunoSEQ multiplex PCR; TCRdb keeps in-frame clones, though not all of them. The table lists about 160,000 clones, about 90% of them singletons. On this clone itself: No antigen is known for it.

There are 15 residues in the CDR3. The germline V gene has CDR1 MNHEY and CDR2 SVGAGI. Trimming left V 2 bases short and J 8 bases short, with 18 bases between. The sequencing used peripheral blood, collected on day 0 of MenACWY control vaccination. The origin of this receptor is an adult in good health. The chain carries TRBV6-5 and TRBJ1-2; D uncertain. This chain's CDR3 is CASSYGQFHPTGYTF. CDR3 bases: TGTGCCAGCAGTTACGGCCAGTTTCACCCCACGGGCTACACCTTC.